This entry is about one TCR beta chain. This clone's antigen is unknown. One base away there is no much larger clone; base qualities are not given. The entry originates in a study of Tregs in tolerant kidney transplant recipients (dated by TCRdb to between 2018 and 2021). Looking at the study overall: Transplants used related donors with nonmyeloablative bone marrow transplantation; mixed chimerism was transient in the human trials. Before combined kidney and bone marrow transplantation, this study identified donor-specific regulatory T cells using TCRbeta sequencing and then followed those same cells after transplant. The study at large found these results: PCR primers changed over time for some patients, so nucleotide-level comparison across those patients' samples was not possible. Although technical replication error seemed to be minimal, the question of biological reproducibility was not addressed directly. The study was constrained by small patient numbers, and validation of the findings is required in larger populations and under other immunosuppression protocols. In tolerant patients, the expansion of donor-specific Tregs was greater than global Treg expansion, suggesting that the expansion was antigen-driven rather than nonspecific. The most biologically relevant and donor-specific TCRbeta repertoire appeared to be identified by expanding Tregs with activated donor B cells.

This sample's time point label indicates: blood sample drawn before combined kidney and bone marrow transplant. Thawed PBMCs were FACS-sorted into unstimulated Tregs (CD4+CD25+CD127-), CD4+ non-Tregs (CD4+CD25-), CD4 cells and CD8 cells. Patients were a few combined kidney and bone marrow transplant recipients from the ITN036ST trial, and only these trial subjects had samples available. Healthy control blood was separated into PBMCs by Ficoll density gradient and cryopreserved, and patient PBMCs were collected both before and after transplant. For TCRbeta CDR3 sequencing, genomic DNA from the sorted cells was extracted using the QIAGEN DNeasy Blood and Tissue Kit. Through immunoSEQ, high-throughput TCRbeta CDR3 sequencing was done commercially, including PCR amplification with internal controls and bias correction. Processing in the source paper ran as follows. Unique productive TCRbeta sequences were defined by CDR3 nucleotide sequence when primers matched and otherwise by CDR3 amino acid sequence together with Vbeta and Jbeta genes. To correct for sorting error, sequences found in more than one sorted population at a frequency ratio of 2:1 or less were discarded, and the remaining shared sequences were assigned to the population with the higher frequency. A sequence counted as donor-reactive if, in CFSE-low cells, the sequence had a frequency of at least 0.01% and was expanded at least 5-fold compared with unstimulated cells. Jensen-Shannon divergence calculated on the top 100 TCRbeta sequences ranked by frequency was used to measure repertoire divergence. When a sample had multiple sequencing runs, each run was corrected for sorting error separately and the runs were then pooled. TCRdb stores this immuneACCESS table with in-frame sequences only. Part of the clones is absent; in the studies checked, under half of the shortfall reflects unresolved V genes, and no reason is known for the rest. From that table come the V and J calls and clone size; the DNA was used to work out D and trimming. This sample comprises about 100,000 clones, approximately 93% of them detected only once. The leading ten clones occupy 0.46% of the sample.

Spanning cysteine to phenylalanine, the CDR3 consists of 13 amino acids. Only the CDR3 DNA stays, 39 bases, in frame from base 1. V gives up 4 bases and J gives up 7 bases, and the segment between their germline ends measures 8 bases. CDR1 and CDR2 (MGHDK, SYGVNS) derive from the germline V gene. The input for sequencing was CD4+ T cells from blood, taken before the transplant. This receptor was identified in a human donor who received a combined kidney and bone marrow transplant. This chain is built from TRBV25-1 and TRBJ1-6, and perhaps TRBD1 as D gene, on 5 matching bases. The CDR3 loop reads CASSVAGNSPLHF. The nucleotides read TGTGCCAGCAGTGTGGCAGGGAATTCACCCCTCCACTTT. Full variable domain (CDR3 extended with the reference TRBV25-1 and TRBJ1-6 proteins): EADIYQTPRYLVIGTGKKITLECSQTMGHDKMYWYQQDPGMELHLIHYSYGVNSTEKGDLSSESTVSRIRTEHFPLTLESARPSHTSQYLCASSVAGNSPLHFGNGTRLTVT.